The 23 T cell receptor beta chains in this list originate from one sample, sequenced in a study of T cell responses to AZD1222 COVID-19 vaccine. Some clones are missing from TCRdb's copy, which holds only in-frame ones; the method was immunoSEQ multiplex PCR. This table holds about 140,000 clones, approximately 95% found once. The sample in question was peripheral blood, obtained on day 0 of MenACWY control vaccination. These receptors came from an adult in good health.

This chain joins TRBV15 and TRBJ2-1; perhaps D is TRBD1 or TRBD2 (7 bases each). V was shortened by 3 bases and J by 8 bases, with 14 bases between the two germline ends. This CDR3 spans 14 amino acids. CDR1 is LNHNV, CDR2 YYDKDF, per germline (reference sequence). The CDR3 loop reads CATSSGTAGHEQFF. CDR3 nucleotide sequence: TGTGCCACCAGCAGTGGGACAGCGGGACATGAGCAGTTCTTC. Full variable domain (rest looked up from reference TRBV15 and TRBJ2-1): DAMVIQNPRYQVTQFGKPVTLSCSQTLNHNVMYWYQQKSSQAPKLLFHYYDKDFNNEADTPDNFQSRRPNTSFCFLDIRSPGLGDTAMYLCATSSGTAGHEQFFGPGTRLTVL.

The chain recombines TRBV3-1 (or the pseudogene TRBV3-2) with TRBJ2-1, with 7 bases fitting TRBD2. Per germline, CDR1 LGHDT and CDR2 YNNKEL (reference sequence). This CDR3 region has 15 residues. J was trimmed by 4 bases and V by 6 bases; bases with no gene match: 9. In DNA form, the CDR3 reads TGTGCCAGCAGTCGGGGAGGGAGCCGTTACAATGAGCAGTTCTTC. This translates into CASSRGGSRYNEQFF.

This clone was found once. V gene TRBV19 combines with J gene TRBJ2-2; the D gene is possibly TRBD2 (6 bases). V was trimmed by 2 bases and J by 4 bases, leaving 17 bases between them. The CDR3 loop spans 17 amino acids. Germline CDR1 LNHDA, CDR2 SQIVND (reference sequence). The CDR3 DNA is TGTGCCAGTAGTATATCGGGACTGATACGTCCCACCGGGGAGCTGTTTTTT. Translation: CASSISGLIRPTGELFF.

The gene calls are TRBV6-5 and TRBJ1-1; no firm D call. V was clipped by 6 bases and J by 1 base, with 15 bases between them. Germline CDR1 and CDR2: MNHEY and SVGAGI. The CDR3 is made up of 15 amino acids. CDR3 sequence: CASSNTKAANTEAFF. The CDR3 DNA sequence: TGTGCCAGCAGCAATACGAAGGCTGCGAACACTGAAGCTTTCTTT.

This chain's CDR3 is CASTEGPGLNQPQHF. The CDR3 region has the DNA TGTGCCAGCACCGAGGGGCCTGGATTAAATCAGCCCCAGCATTTT. The rearrangement links TRBV6-5 to TRBJ1-5; a weak D match, TRBD1 (5 bases). CDR1 is MNHEY and CDR2 is SVGAGI in the germline V gene. The CDR3 runs to 15 residues. Trimming took 7 bases from V and 4 from J, leaving 17 bases between them.

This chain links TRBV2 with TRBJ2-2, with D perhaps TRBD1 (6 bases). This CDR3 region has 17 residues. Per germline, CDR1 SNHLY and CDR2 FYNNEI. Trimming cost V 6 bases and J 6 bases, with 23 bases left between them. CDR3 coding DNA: TGTGCCAGCAGGGGGCTCAGGGGTTTCGTATCTTCCGGGGAGCTGTTTTTT. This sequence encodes CASRGLRGFVSSGELFF.

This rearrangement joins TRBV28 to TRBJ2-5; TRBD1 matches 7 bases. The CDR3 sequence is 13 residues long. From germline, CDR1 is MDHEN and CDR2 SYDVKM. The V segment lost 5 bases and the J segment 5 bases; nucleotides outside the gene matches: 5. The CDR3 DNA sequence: TGTGCCAGCAGTACAGGGGCCGGGGAGACCCAGTACTTC. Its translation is CASSTGAGETQYF.

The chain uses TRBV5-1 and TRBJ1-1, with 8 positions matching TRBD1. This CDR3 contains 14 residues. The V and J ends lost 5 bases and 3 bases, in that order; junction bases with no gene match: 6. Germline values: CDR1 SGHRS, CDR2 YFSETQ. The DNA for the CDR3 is TGCGCCAGCAGTATGACAGGGGTGGACACTGAAGCTTTCTTT. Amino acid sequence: CASSMTGVDTEAFF.

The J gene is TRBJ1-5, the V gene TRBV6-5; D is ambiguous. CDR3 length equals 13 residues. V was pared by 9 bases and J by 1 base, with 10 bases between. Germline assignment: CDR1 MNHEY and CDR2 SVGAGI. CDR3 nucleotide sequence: TGTGCCAGTGGCGGGAAAAGCAATCAGCCCCAGCATTTT. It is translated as CASGGKSNQPQHF.

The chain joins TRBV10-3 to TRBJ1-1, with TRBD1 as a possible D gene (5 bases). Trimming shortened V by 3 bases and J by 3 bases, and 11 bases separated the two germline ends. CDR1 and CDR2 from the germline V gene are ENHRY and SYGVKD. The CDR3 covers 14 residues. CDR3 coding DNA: TGTGCCATCAGTGACCGGGGGGGGGACACTGAAGCTTTCTTT. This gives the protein CAISDRGGDTEAFF.

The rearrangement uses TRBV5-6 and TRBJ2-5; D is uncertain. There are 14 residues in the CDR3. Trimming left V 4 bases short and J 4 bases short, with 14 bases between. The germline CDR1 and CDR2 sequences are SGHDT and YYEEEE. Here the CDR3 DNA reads TGTGCCAGCAGCCCCGGCTCTATCGGAGAGACCCAGTACTTC. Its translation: CASSPGSIGETQYF.

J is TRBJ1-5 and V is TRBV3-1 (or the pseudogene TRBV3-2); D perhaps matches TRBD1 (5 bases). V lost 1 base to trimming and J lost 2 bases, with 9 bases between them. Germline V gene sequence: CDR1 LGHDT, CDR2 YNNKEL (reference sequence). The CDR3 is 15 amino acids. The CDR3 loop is CASSQGGRGNQPQHF. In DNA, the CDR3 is TGTGCCAGCAGCCAAGGGGGCCGAGGCAATCAGCCCCAGCATTTT.

CDR3 residues: CASCGPEGADLNTEAFF. In nucleotides, the CDR3 is TGCGCCAGCTGCGGACCGGAGGGGGCCGACTTGAACACTGAAGCTTTCTTT. V usage is TRBV4-1 and J usage is TRBJ1-1; 7 nucleotides line up with TRBD1. The CDR3 is made up of 17 amino acids. Germline trimming cut 8 bases from V and 0 bases from J; bases unmatched to any gene: 15. Germline V gives CDR1 MGHRA, CDR2 YSYEKL.

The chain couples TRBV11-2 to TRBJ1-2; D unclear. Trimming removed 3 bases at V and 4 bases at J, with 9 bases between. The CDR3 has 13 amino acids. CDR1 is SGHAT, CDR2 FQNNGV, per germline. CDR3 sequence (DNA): TGTGCCAGCAGCTTTACTCACAGCTATGGCTACACCTTC. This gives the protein CASSFTHSYGYTF.

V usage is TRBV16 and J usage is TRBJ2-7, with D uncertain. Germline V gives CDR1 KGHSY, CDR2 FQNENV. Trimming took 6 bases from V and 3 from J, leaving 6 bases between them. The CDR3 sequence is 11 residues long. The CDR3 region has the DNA TGTGCCAGCAGTCCAAGCTACGAGCAGTACTTC. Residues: CASSPSYEQYF. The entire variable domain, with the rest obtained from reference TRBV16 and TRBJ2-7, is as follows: GEEVAQTPKHLVRGEGQKAKLYCAPIKGHSYVFWYQQVLKNEFKFLISFQNENVFDETGMPKERFSAKCLPNSPCSLEIQATKLEDSAVYFCASSPSYEQYFGPGTRLTVT.

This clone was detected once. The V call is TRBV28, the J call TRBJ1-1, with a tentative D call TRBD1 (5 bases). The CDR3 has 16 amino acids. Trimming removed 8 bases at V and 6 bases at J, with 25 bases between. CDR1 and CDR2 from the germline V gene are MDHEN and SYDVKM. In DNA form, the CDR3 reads TGTGCCAGCGGAGTTCCGGGGCGGGGGGACGATGCTGAAGCTTTCTTT. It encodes CASGVPGRGDDAEAFF.

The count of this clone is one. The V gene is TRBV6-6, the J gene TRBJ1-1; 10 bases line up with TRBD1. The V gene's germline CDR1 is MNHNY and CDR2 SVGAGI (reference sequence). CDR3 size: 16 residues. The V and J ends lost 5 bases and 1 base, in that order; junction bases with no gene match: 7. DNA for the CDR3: TGTGCCAGCAGTCCCGCGGACAGGGGGTGGAACACTGAAGCTTTCTTT. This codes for CASSPADRGWNTEAFF.

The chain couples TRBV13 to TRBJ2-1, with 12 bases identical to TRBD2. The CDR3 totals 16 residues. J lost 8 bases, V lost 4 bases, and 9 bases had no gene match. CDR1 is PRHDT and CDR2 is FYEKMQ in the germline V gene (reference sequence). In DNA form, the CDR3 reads TGTGCCAGCAGCTATAGACCGGGACTAGCGGGCTATGAGCAGTTCTTC. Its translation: CASSYRPGLAGYEQFF.

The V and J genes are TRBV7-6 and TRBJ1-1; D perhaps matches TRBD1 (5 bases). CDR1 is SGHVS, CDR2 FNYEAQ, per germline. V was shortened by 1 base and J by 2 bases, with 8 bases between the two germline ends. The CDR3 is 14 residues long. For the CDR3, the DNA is TGTGCCAGCAGCTTAGTGGACACTAACACTGAAGCTTTCTTT. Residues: CASSLVDTNTEAFF.

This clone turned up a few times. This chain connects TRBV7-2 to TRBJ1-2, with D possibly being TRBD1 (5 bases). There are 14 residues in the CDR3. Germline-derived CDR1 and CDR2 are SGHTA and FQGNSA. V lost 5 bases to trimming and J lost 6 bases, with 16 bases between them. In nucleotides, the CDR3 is TGTGCCAGCAGCCCGACGGGGGGGATGAATGGCTACACCTTC. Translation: CASSPTGGMNGYTF.

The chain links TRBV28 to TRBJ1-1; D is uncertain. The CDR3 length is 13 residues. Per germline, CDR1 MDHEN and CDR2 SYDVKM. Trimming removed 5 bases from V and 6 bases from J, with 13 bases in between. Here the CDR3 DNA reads TGTGCCAGCAGTCGGCTATTTCCCCCTGAAGCTTTCTTT. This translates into CASSRLFPPEAFF.

In DNA, the CDR3 is TGTGCCAGCAGCCGGGAAGGGAATAATTCACCCCTCCACTTT. This gives the protein CASSREGNNSPLHF. The genes are TRBV5-5 and TRBJ1-6; the D is unclear. The CDR3 totals 14 residues. Trimming cost V 4 bases and J 5 bases, with 10 bases left between them. Germline values: CDR1 SGHKS, CDR2 YYEKEE (reference sequence). Variable domain in full (rest from reference TRBV5-5 and TRBJ1-6): DAGVTQSPTHLIKTRGQQVTLRCSPISGHKSVSWYQQVLGQGPQFIFQYYEKEERGRGNFPDRFSARQFPNYSSELNVNALLLGDSALYLCASSREGNNSPLHFGNGTRLTVT.

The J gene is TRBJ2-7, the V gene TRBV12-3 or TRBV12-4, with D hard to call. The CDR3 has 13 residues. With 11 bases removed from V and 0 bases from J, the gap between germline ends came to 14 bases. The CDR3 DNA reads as TGTGCCCCCGCTCAGCTGCACTCCTACGAGCAGTACTTC. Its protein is CAPAQLHSYEQYF.